This TCR beta chain was documented in a study of OX40 agonist ivuxolimab in advanced cancers. V lost 4 bases and J lost 2, with 10 bases in between. The CDR3 spans 14 residues. Germline CDR1 is SGHTA and CDR2 is FQGTGA. The repertoire was sequenced with immunoSEQ multiplex PCR; TCRdb's copy has only in-frame clones and lacks some. The table shows approximately 90,000 clones, with around nine tenths occurring only once. The TCR comes from an adult with an advanced solid tumor such as melanoma, head and neck, liver or kidney cancer. V and J are TRBV7-3 and TRBJ2-3; either TRBD1 or TRBD2 may fit D (5 bases each). The sample here was CD4+ or CD8+ T cells sorted from blood, taken in a trial of the OX40 agonist ivuxolimab. The CDR3 loop is CASSSTGATDTQYF. The CDR3 DNA sequence: TGTGCCAGCAGCTCGACCGGGGCCACAGATACGCAGTATTTT.